This paragraph covers one T cell receptor (beta chain) sequence. No antigen is known for it. The donors, all of them Caucasian adults, lived in Nashville, Tennessee. At deep level, the assay was performed. Sequenced by immunoSEQ multiplex PCR; TCRdb stores in-frame clones only, minus some. The sample shows around 2.1 million clones, under 97% of them seen only once. This sample is part of a study of shared clonotypes between healthy human individuals. Study-level findings and limits: Despite large depth, rarefaction showed incomplete sorted-subset sequencing. An expected dependence of interdonor clonotype sharing on sequencing depth was noted.

Sequencing was performed on naive CD4+ T cells sorted from blood. Subset meaning: CD45RA+ positively selected. This clonotype was obtained from a man younger than 35 in good health.

The CDR3 sequence: CASSHLAGGLETQYF. In nucleotides, the CDR3 is TGTGCCAGCAGCCACCTAGCGGGGGGGCTGGAGACCCAGTACTTC. V and J are TRBV6-5 and TRBJ2-5; 12 nucleotides line up with TRBD2. This CDR3 region has 15 residues. The V segment lost 6 bases and the J segment 5 bases; nucleotides outside the gene matches: 7. Germline V gene data show CDR1 as MNHEY and CDR2 as SVGAGI.